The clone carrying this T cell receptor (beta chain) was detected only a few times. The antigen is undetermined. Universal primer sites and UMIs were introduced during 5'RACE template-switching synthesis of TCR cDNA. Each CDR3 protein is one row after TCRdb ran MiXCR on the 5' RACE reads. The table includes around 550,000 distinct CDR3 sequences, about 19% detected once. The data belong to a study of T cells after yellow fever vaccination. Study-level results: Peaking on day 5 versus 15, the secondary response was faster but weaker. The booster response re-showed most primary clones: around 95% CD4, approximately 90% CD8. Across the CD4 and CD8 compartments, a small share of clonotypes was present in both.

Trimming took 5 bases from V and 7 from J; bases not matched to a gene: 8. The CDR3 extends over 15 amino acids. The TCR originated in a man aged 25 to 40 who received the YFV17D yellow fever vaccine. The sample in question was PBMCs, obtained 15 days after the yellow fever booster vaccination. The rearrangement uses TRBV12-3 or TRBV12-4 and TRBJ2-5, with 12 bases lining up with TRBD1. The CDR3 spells CASSPRDRGRGTQYF. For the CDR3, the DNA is TGTGCCAGCAGTCCCCGGGACAGGGGGCGCGGGACCCAGTACTTC.